This T cell receptor beta chain was sequenced in a study of CD8 T cell repertoires and HIV-1 epitope variants. Study-wide context: T cells were stimulated with Twenty-five Gag and Nef peptides separately. 1M T cells were kept uncultured as a baseline.

Trimming cost V 3 bases and J 8 bases, with 13 bases left between them. The CDR3 runs to 13 residues. Germline assignment: CDR1 MDHEN and CDR2 SYDVKM. This clone was seen just once. Antigen unknown. Assay: immunoSEQ multiplex PCR; the TCRdb copy retains only in-frame clones and omits some. The table lists about 5,600 clones, around 65% of them singletons, with about 46% in the top ten. The chain is built from TRBV28 and TRBJ1-2; possibly TRBD1 for D (5 bases). This TCR derives from a male donor with HIV. The sequencing sample was made of cultured CD8+ T cells derived from PBMCs. This chain's CDR3 is CASSFSRADGYTF. The CDR3, as DNA: TGTGCCAGCAGTTTTAGCAGGGCGGACGGCTACACCTTC.